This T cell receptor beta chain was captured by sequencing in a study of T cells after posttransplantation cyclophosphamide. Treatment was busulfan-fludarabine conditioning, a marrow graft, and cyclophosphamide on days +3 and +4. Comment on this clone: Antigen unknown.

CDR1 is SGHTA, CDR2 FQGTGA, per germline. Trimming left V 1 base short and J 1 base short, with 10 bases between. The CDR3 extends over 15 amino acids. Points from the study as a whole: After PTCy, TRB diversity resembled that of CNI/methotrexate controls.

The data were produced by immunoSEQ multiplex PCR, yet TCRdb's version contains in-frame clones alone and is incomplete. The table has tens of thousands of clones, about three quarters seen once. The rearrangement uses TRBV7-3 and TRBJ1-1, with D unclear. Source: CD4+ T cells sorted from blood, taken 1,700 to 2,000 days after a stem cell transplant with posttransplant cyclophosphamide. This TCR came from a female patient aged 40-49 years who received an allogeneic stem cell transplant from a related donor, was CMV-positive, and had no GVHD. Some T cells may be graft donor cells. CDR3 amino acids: CASSLKGAPNTEAFF. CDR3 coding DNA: TGTGCCAGCAGCTTAAAGGGAGCGCCGAACACTGAAGCTTTCTTT.